The T cell receptor beta chain described here comes from a study of blood T cell repertoires in COVID-19 (dated by TCRdb to 2018 to 2021). Study-wide context: Samples covering the acute and convalescent phases of COVID-19 were provided by collaborators in the United States, Italy and Spain. The material from the prospective study consisted of cDNA or gDNA derived from T cells, B-cell-depleted T cells, or PBMCs. Deeply sampled blood TCRbeta repertoires from subjects exposed to, actively infected with, or recovered from COVID-19 were included in the dataset. The repertoires were made available in a free public database intended to serve as a resource for research on the immune response to SARS-CoV-2. The samples were drawn from two sources: the first 160 participants of the ongoing ImmuneRACE study, and 1,000 to 1,500 subjects contributed by 6 global collaborators. The sample metadata nearly always contained a de-identified subject ID, COVID-19 status, age in years and sex. HLA class I and class II types, where available, came from metadata supplied by the sample provider rather than from assay-based typing. Broader findings and caveats from the paper: The quantity of clinical and demographic metadata differed by source and by participant and was supplied without curation.

TCRbeta CDR3 regions were amplified from genomic DNA by means of the immunoSEQ Assay, a bias-controlled multiplex PCR. In the source study's methods: Within the assay, amplification of reference gene primers was used to estimate how many nucleated cells each sample contained. Sequence reads were collapsed and filtered to measure the absolute abundance of every unique TCRbeta CDR3 rearrangement. For each sample, productive Simpson clonality was calculated as the square root of Simpson's diversity index over productive rearrangements. Drawn from immuneACCESS, this table holds only the in-frame rearrangements with V and J called that TCRdb kept. Clones are partly lost; checked studies trace under half to an unresolved V gene and leave the rest unexplained. V and J calls and clone size are those listed in that table; D and trimming were worked out from the DNA. The sample table contains some 200,000 clones; only one count was recorded for 86% of them. 4.4% of the sample belongs to the ten largest clones.

As to this clone: Its antigen is unknown. Per-base quality was not reported, and no clone a single base away is much larger than it.

Reading from cysteine to phenylalanine, the CDR3 counts 17 amino acids. Of the read, only the CDR3 DNA is kept; its 51 bases are in frame from base 1. Looking up the germline V gene yields CDR1 MRHNA and CDR2 SNTAGT. After removal of 2 bases from V and 4 bases from J, the junction retains 8 bases not matched to a gene. Whole blood was collected in K2EDTA tubes by collaborating institutions according to the institutions' own protocols. Collaborator samples were shipped for TCRbeta analysis as frozen whole blood, isolated PBMCs, or DNA extracted from either sample type. The source is a man between 50 and 59 years old with acute or convalescent COVID-19. The V gene is TRBV6-4 and the J gene is TRBJ2-1; 10 middle bases align to TRBD2. The sequenced sample was peripheral blood. In nucleotides, the sequence is TGTGCCAGCAGTGACGAGGCTAGCGGGGGCCCGTACAATGAGCAGTTCTTC. It is translated as CASSDEASGGPYNEQFF.